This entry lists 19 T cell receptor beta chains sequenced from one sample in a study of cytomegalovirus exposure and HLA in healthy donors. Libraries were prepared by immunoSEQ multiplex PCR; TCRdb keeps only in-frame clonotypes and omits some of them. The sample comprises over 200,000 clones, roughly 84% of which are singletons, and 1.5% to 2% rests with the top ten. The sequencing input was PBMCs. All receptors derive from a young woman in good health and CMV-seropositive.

The CDR3 region is CASSLSSGVTDTQYF. CDR3 DNA sequence: TGTGCCAGCAGTTTATCTAGCGGGGTCACAGATACGCAGTATTTT. The chain employs TRBV27 and TRBJ2-3, with 8 nucleotides matching TRBD2. The trim removed 0 bases at V and 2 bases at J, leaving 1 base unmatched. The CDR3 is 15 amino acids. CDR1 is MNHEY and CDR2 is SMNVEV in the germline V gene (reference sequence).

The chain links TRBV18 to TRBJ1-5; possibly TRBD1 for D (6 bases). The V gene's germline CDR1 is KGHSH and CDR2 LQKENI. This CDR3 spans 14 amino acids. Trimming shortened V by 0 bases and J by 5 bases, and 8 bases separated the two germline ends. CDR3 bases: TGTGCCAGCTCACCACCGTCAGGGGATCAGCCCCAGCATTTT. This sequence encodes CASSPPSGDQPQHF.

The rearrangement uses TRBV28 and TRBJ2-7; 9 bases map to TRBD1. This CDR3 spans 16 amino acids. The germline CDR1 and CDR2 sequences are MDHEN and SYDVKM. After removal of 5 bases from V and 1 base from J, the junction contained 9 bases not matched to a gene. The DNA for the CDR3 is TGTGCCAGCAGTGATACAGGGGGCTCTTCATCCTACGAGCAGTACTTC. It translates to CASSDTGGSSSYEQYF.

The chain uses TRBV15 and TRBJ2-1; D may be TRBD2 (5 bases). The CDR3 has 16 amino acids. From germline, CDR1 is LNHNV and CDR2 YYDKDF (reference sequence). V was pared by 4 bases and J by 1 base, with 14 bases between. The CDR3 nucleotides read TGTGCCACCAGCACCGCTCGAGGGCATTCCTACAATGAGCAGTTCTTC. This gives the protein CATSTARGHSYNEQFF. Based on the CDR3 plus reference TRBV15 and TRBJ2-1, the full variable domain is DAMVIQNPRYQVTQFGKPVTLSCSQTLNHNVMYWYQQKSSQAPKLLFHYYDKDFNNEADTPDNFQSRRPNTSFCFLDIRSPGLGDTAMYLCATSTARGHSYNEQFFGPGTRLTVL.

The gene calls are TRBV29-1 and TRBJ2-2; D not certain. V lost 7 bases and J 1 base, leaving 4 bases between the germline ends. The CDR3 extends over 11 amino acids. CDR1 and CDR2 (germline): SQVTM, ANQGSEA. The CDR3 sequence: CSGQNTGELFF. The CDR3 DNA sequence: TGCAGCGGGCAGAACACCGGGGAGCTGTTTTTT.

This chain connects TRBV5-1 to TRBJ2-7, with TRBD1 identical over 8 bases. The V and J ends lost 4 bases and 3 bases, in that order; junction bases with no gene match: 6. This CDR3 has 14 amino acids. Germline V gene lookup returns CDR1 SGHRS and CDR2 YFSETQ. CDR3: CASSTQGQDYEQYF. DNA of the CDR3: TGCGCCAGCAGCACCCAGGGACAGGACTACGAGCAGTACTTC.

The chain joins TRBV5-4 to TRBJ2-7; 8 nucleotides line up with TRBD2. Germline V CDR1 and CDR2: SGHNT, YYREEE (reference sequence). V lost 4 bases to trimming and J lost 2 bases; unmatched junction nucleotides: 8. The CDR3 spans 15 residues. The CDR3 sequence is CASSRVGGAAYEQYF. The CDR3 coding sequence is TGTGCCAGCAGCCGGGTCGGGGGGGCGGCCTACGAGCAGTACTTC.

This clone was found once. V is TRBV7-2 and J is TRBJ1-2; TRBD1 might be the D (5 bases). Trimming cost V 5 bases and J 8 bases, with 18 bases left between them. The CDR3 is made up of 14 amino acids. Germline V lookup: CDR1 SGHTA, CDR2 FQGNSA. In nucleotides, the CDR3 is TGTGCCAGCAGCACACCGCCAGGGTTTGAAGGCTACACCTTC. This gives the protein CASSTPPGFEGYTF.

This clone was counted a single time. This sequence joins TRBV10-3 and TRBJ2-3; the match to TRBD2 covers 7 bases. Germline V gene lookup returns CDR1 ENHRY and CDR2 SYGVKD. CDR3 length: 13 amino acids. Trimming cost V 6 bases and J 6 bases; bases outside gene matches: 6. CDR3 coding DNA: TGTGCCATCAGAGAGGGACTAACGGATACGCAGTATTTT. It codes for CAIREGLTDTQYF.

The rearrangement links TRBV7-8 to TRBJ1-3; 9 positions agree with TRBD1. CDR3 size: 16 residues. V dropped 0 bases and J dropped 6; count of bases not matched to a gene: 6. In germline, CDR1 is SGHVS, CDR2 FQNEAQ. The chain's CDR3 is CASSLAGQGLANTIYF. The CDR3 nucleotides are TGTGCCAGCAGCTTAGCGGGACAGGGTCTGGCAAACACCATATATTTT.

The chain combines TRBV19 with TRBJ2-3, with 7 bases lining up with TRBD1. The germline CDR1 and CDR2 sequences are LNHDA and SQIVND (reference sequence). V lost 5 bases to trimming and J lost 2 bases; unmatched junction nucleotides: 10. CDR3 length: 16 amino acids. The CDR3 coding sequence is TGTGCCAGTAGTTCCCGGACAGGCCGGTACACAGATACGCAGTATTTT. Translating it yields CASSSRTGRYTDTQYF.

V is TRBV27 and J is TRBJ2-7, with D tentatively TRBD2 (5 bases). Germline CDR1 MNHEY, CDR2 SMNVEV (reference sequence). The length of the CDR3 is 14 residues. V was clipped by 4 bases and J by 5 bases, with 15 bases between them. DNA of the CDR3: TGTGCCAGCAGTTACCGGGCCCTGAGGGACGAGCAGTACTTC. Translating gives CASSYRALRDEQYF.

The CDR3 loop reads CASSQLAGILWQFF. The CDR3 DNA sequence: TGTGCCAGCAGCCAACTAGCGGGAATATTGTGGCAGTTCTTC. V is TRBV6-5 and J is TRBJ2-1; 10 positions match TRBD2. The ends lost 6 bases at V and 12 bases at J; junction bases unmatched: 11. The CDR3 is 14 amino acids. Germline V CDR1 and CDR2: MNHEY, SVGAGI.

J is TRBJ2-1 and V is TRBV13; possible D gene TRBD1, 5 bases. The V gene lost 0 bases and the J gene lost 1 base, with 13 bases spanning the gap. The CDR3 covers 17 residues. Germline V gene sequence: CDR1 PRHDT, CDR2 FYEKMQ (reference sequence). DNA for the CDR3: TGTGCCAGCAGCTTAGGATCCAGGGTTGGGTCCTACAATGAGCAGTTCTTC. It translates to CASSLGSRVGSYNEQFF.

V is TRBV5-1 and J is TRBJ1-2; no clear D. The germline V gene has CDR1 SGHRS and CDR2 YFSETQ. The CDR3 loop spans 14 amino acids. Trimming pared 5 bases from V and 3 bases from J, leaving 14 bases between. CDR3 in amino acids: CASRFPGRDYGYTF. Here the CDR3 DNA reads TGCGCCAGCAGATTCCCGGGGAGAGACTATGGCTACACCTTC.

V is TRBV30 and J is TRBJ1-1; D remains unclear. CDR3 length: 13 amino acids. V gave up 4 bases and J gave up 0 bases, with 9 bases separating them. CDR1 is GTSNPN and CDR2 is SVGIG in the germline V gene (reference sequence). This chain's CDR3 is CAWTEIMNTEAFF. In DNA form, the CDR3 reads TGTGCCTGGACGGAGATCATGAACACTGAAGCTTTCTTT.

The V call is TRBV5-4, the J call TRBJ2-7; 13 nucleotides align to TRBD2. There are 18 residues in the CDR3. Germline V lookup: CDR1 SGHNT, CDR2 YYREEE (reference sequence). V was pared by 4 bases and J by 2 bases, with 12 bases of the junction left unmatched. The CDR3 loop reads CASSRGLAGVRKAYEQYF. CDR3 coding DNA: TGTGCCAGCAGCCGAGGACTAGCGGGAGTTCGGAAAGCCTACGAGCAGTACTTC. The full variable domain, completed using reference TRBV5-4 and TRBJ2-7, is ETGVTQSPTHLIKTRGQQVTLRCSSQSGHNTVSWYQQALGQGPQFIFQYYREEENGRGNFPPRFSGLQFPNYSSELNVNALELDDSALYLCASSRGLAGVRKAYEQYFGPGTRLTVT.

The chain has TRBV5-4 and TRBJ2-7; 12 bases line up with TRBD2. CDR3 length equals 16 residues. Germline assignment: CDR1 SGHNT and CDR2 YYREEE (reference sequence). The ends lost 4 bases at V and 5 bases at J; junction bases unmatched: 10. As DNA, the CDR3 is TGTGCCAGCAGCCCCGTGACTAGCGGGAGTAAAAACGAGCAGTACTTC. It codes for CASSPVTSGSKNEQYF.

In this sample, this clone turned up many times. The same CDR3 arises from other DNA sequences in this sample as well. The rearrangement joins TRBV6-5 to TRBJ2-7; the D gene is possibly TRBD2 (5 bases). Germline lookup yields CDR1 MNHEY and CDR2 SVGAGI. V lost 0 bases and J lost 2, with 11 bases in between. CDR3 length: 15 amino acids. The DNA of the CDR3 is TGTGCCAGCAGTTACTCGGCAGGCGGGCCCTACGAGCAGTACTTC. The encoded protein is CASSYSAGGPYEQYF.